Below, 32 T cell receptor beta chains from the same sample are listed, as sequenced in a study of blood T cell repertoires in COVID-19. The repertoire was sequenced with immunoSEQ multiplex PCR; TCRdb's copy has only in-frame clones and lacks some. Among 120,000 or so clones listed, over 75% were seen once. What was sequenced was peripheral blood. The receptors were gathered from a man aged 50 to 60 with acute or convalescent COVID-19.

The chain employs TRBV7-8 and TRBJ1-3, with TRBD1 as a possible D gene (5 bases). V was clipped by 2 bases and J by 4 bases, with 9 bases between them. The V gene's germline CDR1 is SGHVS and CDR2 FQNEAQ. The CDR3 contains 14 residues. CDR3 coding DNA: TGTGCCAGCAGCTTACGGGGGACGGGAAACACCATATATTTT. Protein: CASSLRGTGNTIYF.

This clone turned up a few times. This sequence joins TRBV12-3 or TRBV12-4 and TRBJ1-6, with no clear D. The CDR3 totals 12 residues. Trimming pared 2 bases from V and 14 bases from J, leaving 10 bases between. Written as DNA, the CDR3 is TGTGCCAGCAGTTTAAAGGCACTAACCCTCCACTTT. Protein product: CASSLKALTLHF.

The genes are TRBV6-5 and TRBJ2-3; 8 bases map to TRBD2. The CDR3 consists of 13 residues. The V and J ends lost 10 bases and 1 base, in that order; junction bases with no gene match: 4. Germline values: CDR1 MNHEY, CDR2 SVGAGI. The CDR3 region is CAILRGGTDTQYF. CDR3 bases: TGTGCCATCCTGCGGGGGGGCACAGATACGCAGTATTTT.

This sequence joins TRBV23-1 and TRBJ2-7; TRBD2 agrees at 13 bases. TRBV23-1 is labeled an ORF, and its function is uncertain. The trim removed 7 bases at V and 5 bases at J, leaving 11 bases unmatched. CDR3 length equals 16 residues. CDR3 region: CASTPPGLAGVNEQYF. For the CDR3, the DNA is TGCGCCAGCACACCCCCTGGACTAGCGGGAGTCAACGAGCAGTACTTC.

The chain has TRBV7-2 and TRBJ2-2; TRBD1 matches 12 bases. V was clipped by 5 bases and J by 1 base; unmatched bases: 8. Germline V gene data show CDR1 as SGHTA and CDR2 as FQGNSA. The CDR3 spans 18 residues. The CDR3 DNA reads as TGTGCCAGCAGCGTCCCGGGACAGGGGGCACGGAACACCGGGGAGCTGTTTTTT. Translated: CASSVPGQGARNTGELFF.

The rearrangement uses TRBV27 and TRBJ1-3; the D is unclear. Per the germline V gene, CDR1 is MNHEY and CDR2 is SMNVEV (reference sequence). The V and J ends lost 7 bases and 2 bases respectively, with 6 bases between them. The CDR3 sequence is 12 residues long. In DNA form, the CDR3 reads TGTGCCAGCATGTCGGCTGGAAACACCATATATTTT. This codes for CASMSAGNTIYF.

This sequence joins TRBV6-2 or TRBV6-3 and TRBJ2-5; TRBD2 might be the D (6 bases). The V gene's germline CDR1 is MNHEY and CDR2 SVGEGT. Trimming pared 5 bases from V and 1 base from J, leaving 11 bases between. The CDR3 runs 14 residues. The CDR3 sequence is CASSDTGSQETQYF. The DNA for the CDR3 is TGTGCCAGCAGTGACACCGGGAGCCAAGAGACCCAGTACTTC.

The chain links TRBV15 to TRBJ2-1, with D perhaps TRBD2 (5 bases). V dropped 0 bases and J dropped 0 bases, with 12 bases sitting between them. The CDR3 totals 17 residues. Per the germline V gene, CDR1 is LNHNV and CDR2 is YYDKDF (reference sequence). CDR3 DNA: TGTGCCACCAGCAGAGATCGAGGGATGAGCTCCTACAATGAGCAGTTCTTC. This gives the protein CATSRDRGMSSYNEQFF.

V usage is TRBV11-3 and J usage is TRBJ2-7, with D possibly matching TRBD1 (6 bases). Trimming took 6 bases from V and 3 from J, leaving 12 bases between them. The CDR3 totals 13 residues. Germline CDR1 is SGHNT and CDR2 is YENEEA. CDR3 residues: CASSNRDNYEQYF. CDR3 DNA: TGTGCCAGCAGTAACCGGGACAACTACGAGCAGTACTTC.

Comments on this clone: Sequence at one end of the junction differs from germline and may be a read error. The chain carries TRBV5-4 and TRBJ2-4; the match to TRBD2 covers 9 bases. Germline assignment: CDR1 SGHNT and CDR2 YYREEE (reference sequence). This CDR3 has 15 amino acids. The CDR3 DNA reads as TGTGCCAGCAGCTTTATAGCGGGAGCCGAAAACATTCAGTACTTC. As protein: CASSFIAGAENIQYF.

The chain has TRBV5-1 and TRBJ1-5; D is unresolved. Germline assignment: CDR1 SGHRS and CDR2 YFSETQ. The CDR3 has 15 residues. Trimming cost V 0 bases and J 7 bases, with 14 bases left between them. In DNA form, the CDR3 reads TGCGCCAGCAGCTTGGAGGACGGGAGTAGGCAGCCCCAGCATTTT. Its translation is CASSLEDGSRQPQHF.

The chain recombines TRBV27 with TRBJ1-1; D not resolved. The CDR3 extends over 17 amino acids. With 3 bases removed from V and 4 bases from J, the gap between germline ends came to 21 bases. Germline V gene data show CDR1 as MNHEY and CDR2 as SMNVEV (reference sequence). CDR3 in amino acids: CASSLAPFVARGTEAFF. CDR3 nucleotide sequence: TGTGCCAGCAGTTTGGCCCCGTTTGTGGCACGGGGCACTGAAGCTTTCTTT.

J is TRBJ1-2 and V is TRBV7-9; TRBD1 is a possible D gene (6 bases). The CDR3 is made up of 14 amino acids. Trimming pared 6 bases from V and 4 bases from J, leaving 15 bases between. Germline CDR1 is SEHNR and CDR2 is FQNEAQ (reference sequence). The CDR3 nucleotides read TGTGCCAGCAGGGACCTAGGGGGTTCCTATGGCTACACCTTC. Translation: CASRDLGGSYGYTF.

This clone was recorded once. V gene TRBV9 combines with J gene TRBJ1-3; D perhaps matches TRBD1 (5 bases). The CDR3 spans 15 residues. Germline CDR1 reads SGDLS; CDR2 reads YYNGEE. The ends were cut back, 1 base at V and 2 bases at J, with 10 bases in the middle. The CDR3 reads CASSVTQGPGNTIYF. The CDR3, as DNA: TGTGCCAGCAGCGTAACCCAGGGCCCTGGAAACACCATATATTTT.

This clone was seen only a few times. The CDR3 here is CASSPGTGVVETQYF. The CDR3 DNA reads TGCGCCAGCAGCCCGGGAACAGGGGTTGTAGAGACCCAGTACTTC. The chain combines TRBV5-1 with TRBJ2-5; TRBD1 matches at 7 bases. Germline loops: CDR1 SGHRS, CDR2 YFSETQ. The CDR3 has 15 amino acids. V shed 4 bases and J 4 bases; nucleotides not matched to a gene: 10.

DNA of the CDR3: TGTGCCACCAGCAGCCAAGCTACGAACACCGGGGAGCTGTTTTTT. Encoded protein: CATSSQATNTGELFF. The chain has TRBV15 and TRBJ2-2, with D unresolved. V shed 3 bases and J shed 0 bases, with 8 bases lying between them. Germline CDR1 LNHNV, CDR2 YYDKDF (reference sequence). The CDR3 covers 15 residues. The full variable domain, its missing parts supplied by reference TRBV15 and TRBJ2-2, is DAMVIQNPRYQVTQFGKPVTLSCSQTLNHNVMYWYQQKSSQAPKLLFHYYDKDFNNEADTPDNFQSRRPNTSFCFLDIRSPGLGDTAMYLCATSSQATNTGELFFGEGSRLTVL.

V and J are TRBV6-2 or TRBV6-3 and TRBJ2-3; 12 positions agree with TRBD2. V lost 5 bases, J lost 3 bases, and 6 bases stayed unmatched. CDR3 size: 16 residues. Germline V CDR1 and CDR2: MNHEY, SVGEGT. The CDR3 region has the DNA TGTGCCAGCAGTCGACTAGCGGGAGAGGGAACAGATACGCAGTATTTT. Its translation: CASSRLAGEGTDTQYF.

A single count supports this clone. The rearrangement uses TRBV11-2 and TRBJ1-2, with TRBD1 matching over 8 bases. This CDR3 comprises 17 residues. CDR1 is SGHAT, CDR2 FQNNGV, per germline. V shed 5 bases and J 5 bases; nucleotides not matched to a gene: 16. CDR3 nucleotide sequence: TGTGCCAGCAGCCATAGGTTAGACAGGGGACCCGAATATGGCTACACCTTC. This sequence encodes CASSHRLDRGPEYGYTF.

The chain links TRBV2 to TRBJ1-2; 8 bases agree with TRBD1. The CDR3 consists of 14 residues. J was trimmed by 8 bases and V by 6 bases; bases with no gene match: 11. From germline, CDR1 is SNHLY and CDR2 FYNNEI. The CDR3 here is CASRNTGGRKGYTF. As DNA, the CDR3 is TGTGCCAGCAGGAATACAGGGGGAAGAAAAGGCTACACCTTC.

The rearrangement uses TRBV5-1 and TRBJ2-2; 8 nucleotides match TRBD1. Per the germline V gene, CDR1 is SGHRS and CDR2 is YFSETQ. CDR3 length: 15 residues. V dropped 1 base and J dropped 7; count of bases not matched to a gene: 6. The CDR3 protein is CASSLLTGGNGELFF. The DNA for the CDR3 is TGCGCCAGCAGCTTGCTAACAGGGGGTAACGGGGAGCTGTTTTTT.

The rearrangement joins TRBV6-5 to TRBJ2-1; D is unclear. The CDR3 consists of 16 residues. Germline CDR1 and CDR2: MNHEY and SVGAGI. Trimming removed 0 bases at V and 3 bases at J, with 12 bases between. The CDR3: CASSYSGLGSYNEQFF. As DNA, the CDR3 is TGTGCCAGCAGTTACTCGGGTCTAGGCAGCTACAATGAGCAGTTCTTC.

The chain has TRBV29-1 and TRBJ1-1; the D gene is possibly TRBD1 (5 bases). CDR3 length: 13 amino acids. Trimming pared 6 bases from V and 3 bases from J, leaving 14 bases between. In germline, CDR1 is SQVTM, CDR2 ANQGSEA. The CDR3 spells CSVGRVGDTEAFF. CDR3 sequence (DNA): TGCAGCGTCGGAAGGGTAGGGGACACTGAAGCTTTCTTT.

The CDR3 DNA is TGTGCCAGCAGCGACAATAGACCGAACACTGAAGCTTTCTTT. Its protein is CASSDNRPNTEAFF. The chain links TRBV2 to TRBJ1-1; D unresolved. The CDR3 length is 14 residues. Germline CDR1 is SNHLY and CDR2 is FYNNEI. Trimming took 6 bases from V and 1 from J, leaving 12 bases between them.

The CDR3 protein is CASSQGPGANVLTF. CDR3 nucleotides: TGTGCCAGCAGTCAGGGCCCTGGGGCCAACGTCCTGACTTTC. The chain couples TRBV6-5 to TRBJ2-6; possible D gene TRBD1, 5 bases. The V and J ends lost 5 bases and 2 bases respectively, with 7 bases between them. The CDR3 is made up of 14 amino acids. Germline CDR1 is MNHEY and CDR2 is SVGAGI.

V and J are TRBV6-6 and TRBJ2-3; 9 positions agree with TRBD2. V trimming: 0 bases; J trimming: 13 bases; junction bases outside the gene matches: 8. CDR3 size: 14 residues. In germline, CDR1 is MNHNY, CDR2 SVGAGI (reference sequence). This CDR3 is CASSYSRLAGLEYF. In DNA, the CDR3 is TGTGCCAGCAGTTACTCGAGGCTAGCGGGATTGGAGTATTTT.

The rearrangement uses TRBV5-1 and TRBJ2-3; the match to TRBD2 covers 9 bases. V trimming: 2 bases; J trimming: 0 bases; junction bases outside the gene matches: 16. Germline loops: CDR1 SGHRS, CDR2 YFSETQ. This CDR3 has 20 amino acids. In DNA form, the CDR3 reads TGCGCCAGCAGCTTTGGTAGGTGGCTAGCGGGGACTTCTAGCACAGATACGCAGTATTTT. Encoded protein: CASSFGRWLAGTSSTDTQYF. Drawing the rest from reference TRBV5-1 and TRBJ2-3, the complete variable domain is KAGVTQTPRYLIKTRGQQVTLSCSPISGHRSVSWYQQTPGQGLQFLFEYFSETQRNKGNFPGRFSGRQFSNSRSEMNVSTLELGDSALYLCASSFGRWLAGTSSTDTQYFGPGTRLTVL.

This rearrangement joins TRBV19 to TRBJ1-5, with D unclear. Trimming stripped 7 bases from V and 0 bases from J, with 13 bases between. CDR1 LNHDA and CDR2 SQIVND come from the germline V gene (reference sequence). The CDR3 has 15 residues. The CDR3 loop reads CASTPHQYSNQPQHF. The CDR3 DNA is TGTGCCAGTACCCCCCACCAGTATAGCAATCAGCCCCAGCATTTT.

The rearrangement uses TRBV11-3 and TRBJ2-7; D is possibly TRBD2 (6 bases). The CDR3 runs 14 residues. V lost 3 bases and J 2 bases, leaving 11 bases between the germline ends. Germline V gives CDR1 SGHNT, CDR2 YENEEA. CDR3 DNA sequence: TGTGCCAGCAGCTTCGGGACTCGCGCCTACGAGCAGTACTTC. This sequence encodes CASSFGTRAYEQYF.

The chain links TRBV7-2 to TRBJ2-7; 7 positions match TRBD1. V was pared by 3 bases and J by 5 bases, with 16 bases of the junction left unmatched. The CDR3 is 17 residues long. Germline V CDR1 and CDR2: SGHTA, FQGNSA. The CDR3 here is CASSLGLFRGWRNEQYF. CDR3 DNA: TGTGCCAGCAGCTTGGGGCTCTTCAGGGGGTGGCGTAACGAGCAGTACTTC.

The chain joins TRBV18 to TRBJ2-1; D gene ambiguous. Trimming took 6 bases from V and 0 from J, leaving 12 bases between them. Germline V CDR1 and CDR2: KGHSH, LQKENI. The CDR3 has 15 residues. In nucleotides, the CDR3 is TGTGCCAGCTCCCCCCCCGCGAGCTCCTACAATGAGCAGTTCTTC. Protein sequence: CASSPPASSYNEQFF.

This chain joins TRBV6-2 or TRBV6-3 and TRBJ2-2; 7 nucleotides align to TRBD2. Germline assignment: CDR1 MNHEY and CDR2 SVGEGT. J gave up 1 base and V 2 bases, and 10 bases lay outside the gene matches. The CDR3 runs 18 residues. In DNA, the CDR3 is TGTGCCAGCAGTTACCTATCTCCTAGCGGAGTGAACACCGGGGAGCTGTTTTTT. Translating gives CASSYLSPSGVNTGELFF.

V is TRBV29-1 and J is TRBJ1-1; 7 bases line up with TRBD1. The CDR3 runs to 15 residues. V dropped 5 bases and J dropped 0; count of bases not matched to a gene: 9. The germline gives CDR1 SQVTM, CDR2 ANQGSEA. The CDR3 region is CSVSRQGEMNTEAFF. DNA for the CDR3: TGCAGCGTTTCGAGACAGGGCGAGATGAACACTGAAGCTTTCTTT.